The 19 T cell receptor beta chains below all came from one sample that was sequenced in a study of blood T cells in healthy people across ages. Combining a sample-barcoded 5' primer with a J-beta primer mix, a second PCR ran for 7 to 11 cycles. Via MiXCR, TCRdb re-called the 5' RACE reads, giving one row per CDR3 protein. The data contain about 1 million distinct CDR3 sequences, under 55% of them singletons. The sequencing input was blood. Receptors were obtained from a woman aged 55-75 years in good health.

V and J are TRBV5-1 and TRBJ2-1, with 8 positions matching TRBD1. The CDR3 has 15 amino acids. CDR1 and CDR2 from the germline V gene are SGHRS and YFSETQ. Trimming at V came to 4 bases and at J to 8 bases, leaving 11 bases not matched to a gene. CDR3 loop: CASSPGQVRYDEQFF. DNA for the CDR3: TGCGCCAGCAGCCCGGGACAGGTTAGGTACGATGAGCAGTTCTTC.

This chain uses TRBV28 with TRBJ2-5, with D tentatively TRBD1 (6 bases). CDR1 is MDHEN and CDR2 is SYDVKM in the germline V gene. CDR3 length: 13 amino acids. The V end lost 4 bases, the J end lost 11 bases, and 17 bases lay between the germline ends. The CDR3: CASSSPGTFGQYF. CDR3 coding DNA: TGTGCCAGCAGTTCCCCCGGGACATTCGGGCAGTACTTC.

The V call is TRBV5-6, the J call TRBJ2-3, with 7 positions matching TRBD2. There are 14 residues in the CDR3. V shed 5 bases, J shed 3 bases, and the junction held 6 bases outside the gene matches. In germline, CDR1 is SGHDT, CDR2 YYEEEE. This CDR3 reads CASRAGPATDTQYF. The CDR3 DNA is TGTGCCAGCAGAGCGGGACCCGCTACAGATACGCAGTATTTT.

The rearrangement links TRBV7-8 to TRBJ2-1; D remains ambiguous. This CDR3 region has 15 residues. Per the germline V gene, CDR1 is SGHVS and CDR2 is FQNEAQ. V gave up 7 bases and J gave up 1 base, with 14 bases separating them. The CDR3 DNA follows: TGTGCCAGCACCCTAGGAACACCTTCCTACAATGAGCAGTTCTTC. Translating gives CASTLGTPSYNEQFF.

This chain connects TRBV6-4 to TRBJ2-1; 10 nucleotides line up with TRBD2. Germline V gives CDR1 MRHNA, CDR2 SNTAGT. The CDR3 length is 15 residues. J gave up 6 bases and V 4 bases, and 6 bases lay outside the gene matches. CDR3 sequence reads: CASSALPSGSNEQFF. In nucleotides, the CDR3 is TGTGCCAGCAGTGCCCTCCCTAGCGGGAGCAATGAGCAGTTCTTC.

This chain connects TRBV18 to TRBJ1-4; D ambiguous. The germline V gene encodes CDR1 KGHSH and CDR2 LQKENI. The CDR3 has 15 amino acids. Trimming stripped 9 bases from V and 4 bases from J, with 18 bases between. The CDR3 reads CASKRTAAHNEKLFF. CDR3 nucleotides: TGTGCCAGTAAGAGGACCGCCGCTCATAATGAAAAACTGTTTTTT.

The J gene is TRBJ2-1, the V gene TRBV10-3; unclear D gene. CDR1 and CDR2 from the germline V gene are ENHRY and SYGVKD. This CDR3 is built from 13 residues. The germline V and J ends were trimmed by 6 bases and 0 bases, with 6 bases remaining between them. DNA for the CDR3: TGTGCCATCAGGGACGCCTCCTACAATGAGCAGTTCTTC. The encoded protein is CAIRDASYNEQFF.

A note on this clonotype: This is likely a read error, given that the CDR3 carries no conserved phenylalanine or tryptophan at its end. This chain connects TRBV2 to TRBJ2-7; D is unclear. Trimming stripped 3 bases from V and 1 base from J, with 7 bases between. CDR3 length: 13 amino acids. The germline CDR1 and CDR2 sequences are SNHLY and FYNNEI. The CDR3 is CASSDLVSYEQYS. The CDR3 DNA follows: TGTGCCAGCAGTGATTTAGTTTCCTACGAGCAGTACTCC.

V gene TRBV27 combines with J gene TRBJ1-4; D is unclear. Trimming cost V 8 bases and J 7 bases, with 17 bases left between them. CDR3 length: 14 amino acids. Germline lookup yields CDR1 MNHEY and CDR2 SMNVEV (reference sequence). As DNA, the CDR3 is TGTGCCAGCCGCCTCAGGAGGCAGTCTGAAAAACTGTTTTTT. This codes for CASRLRRQSEKLFF.

The genes are TRBV10-3 and TRBJ2-5; 7 nucleotides line up with TRBD1. The CDR3 runs 15 residues. The germline CDR1 and CDR2 sequences are ENHRY and SYGVKD. Germline trimming cut 2 bases from V and 0 bases from J; bases unmatched to any gene: 3. CDR3 loop: CAISEPGQDQETQYF. The CDR3 DNA reads as TGTGCCATCAGTGAGCCCGGACAGGACCAAGAGACCCAGTACTTC.

The gene calls are TRBV6-2 or TRBV6-3 and TRBJ2-2; the D gene could be TRBD1 or TRBD2 (5 bases each). Per the germline V gene, CDR1 is MNHEY and CDR2 is SVGEGT. CDR3 size: 19 residues. Trimming took 5 bases from V and 6 from J, leaving 28 bases between them. CDR3 in amino acids: CASSTYSPSRKGPAGELFF. The CDR3 nucleotides read TGTGCCAGCAGTACGTACTCACCTTCTAGAAAGGGACCAGCCGGGGAGCTGTTTTTT.

Comments on this clonotype: The junction does not match germline at one end; this may be a read error. J is TRBJ2-1 and V is TRBV6-5, with D tentatively TRBD2 (6 bases). The CDR3 extends over 13 amino acids. Germline lookup yields CDR1 MNHEY and CDR2 SVGAGI. The CDR3 nucleotides read TGTGCCAGCAGTGACTCGTCGGGACTTGAGCAGTTCTTC. Encoded protein: CASSDSSGLEQFF.

The V call is TRBV20-1, the J call TRBJ2-7; possibly TRBD1 or TRBD2 for D (5 bases each). From germline, CDR1 is DFQATT and CDR2 SNEGSKA (reference sequence). Trimming took off 6 bases at V and 0 bases at J, with 12 bases between the two ends. The CDR3 extends over 13 amino acids. The CDR3 region is CSAGTRSSYEQYF. CDR3 coding DNA: TGCAGTGCCGGGACCAGAAGCTCCTACGAGCAGTACTTC.

This clonotype was seen a handful of times. The V call is TRBV10-3, the J call TRBJ2-5; possible D gene TRBD2, 5 bases. CDR1 is ENHRY and CDR2 is SYGVKD in the germline V gene. The ends were cut back, 0 bases at V and 2 bases at J, with 16 bases in the middle. This CDR3 comprises 17 residues. CDR3 nucleotide sequence: TGTGCCATCAGTGAGTCGACGGAGCGCCCGGGACAAGAGACCCAGTACTTC. Amino acids: CAISESTERPGQETQYF.

This clonotype was seen only a few times. The chain employs TRBV9 and TRBJ2-7, with D unresolved. V was trimmed by 0 bases and J by 4 bases, leaving 11 bases between them. This CDR3 comprises 14 residues. Germline V lookup: CDR1 SGDLS, CDR2 YYNGEE. As DNA, the CDR3 is TGTGCCAGCAGCGTAGGTGAAGGGCCTTACGAGCAGTACTTC. It translates to CASSVGEGPYEQYF.

The chain carries TRBV5-6 and TRBJ2-1, with D possibly being TRBD2 (6 bases). The germline CDR1 and CDR2 sequences are SGHDT and YYEEEE. This CDR3 is 16 amino acids long. V shed 4 bases and J shed 13 bases, with 27 bases lying between them. CDR3 sequence (DNA): TGTGCCAGCAGCGACGGACTTTGGACGGGGGAAGAGACCCAGTTCTTC. This sequence encodes CASSDGLWTGEETQFF.

The chain combines TRBV7-9 with TRBJ2-5, with TRBD1 matching over 8 bases. The better agreement between TRBJ2-7 and the DNA end casts doubt on the J call. The CDR3 totals 16 residues. Germline V gene sequence: CDR1 SEHNR, CDR2 FQNEAQ (reference sequence). The CDR3 bases are TGTGCCAGCAGCTTTATTGAAGAGACAGGGGTTGGCGAGCAGTACTTC. It yields the protein CASSFIEETGVGEQYF.

The V gene is TRBV11-2, the J gene TRBJ1-1; D remains unclear. CDR1 SGHAT and CDR2 FQNNGV come from the germline V gene. The CDR3 extends over 14 amino acids. Trimming took off 3 bases at V and 5 bases at J, with 13 bases between the two ends. The CDR3 sequence is CASSLVLRVTEAFF. CDR3 nucleotide sequence: TGTGCCAGCAGCTTGGTCCTCCGGGTGACTGAAGCTTTCTTT. Filled out from reference TRBV11-2 and TRBJ1-1, the complete variable domain reads EAGVAQSPRYKIIEKRQSVAFWCNPISGHATLYWYQQILGQGPKLLIQFQNNGVVDDSQLPKDRFSAERLKGVDSTLKIQPAKLEDSAVYLCASSLVLRVTEAFFGQGTRLTVV.

The rearrangement links TRBV4-2 to TRBJ2-1; 8 nucleotides match TRBD2. With V trimmed by 7 bases and J by 7 bases, 9 bases remained unmatched. From germline, CDR1 is LGHNA and CDR2 YNFKEQ. The CDR3 is 14 amino acids. The chain's CDR3 is CASKPSGSGNEQFF. DNA for the CDR3: TGTGCCAGCAAACCCAGCGGGAGTGGGAATGAGCAGTTCTTC.